This TCR beta chain stems from a study of T cell changes during pregnancy in multiple sclerosis. Measured with immunoSEQ multiplex PCR; TCRdb has only the in-frame clones, and not every one. The sample gives approximately 46,000 clones, 80% to 90% of which show up once; just over 8% is in the top ten. The sequenced sample was CD8+ T cells from peripheral blood mononuclear cells, obtained in the second trimester of pregnancy. This TCR was sampled from a female donor with multiple sclerosis, enrolled in a pregnancy study.

CDR3 in amino acids: CASSYSKLAGDTIYF. CDR3 DNA sequence: TGTGCCAGCAGTTACTCAAAACTGGCGGGGGACACCATATATTTT. V gene TRBV6-5 combines with J gene TRBJ1-3; maybe TRBD1 (5 bases). The V gene's germline CDR1 is MNHEY and CDR2 SVGAGI. There are 15 residues in the CDR3. Trimming took 0 bases from V and 8 from J, leaving 14 bases between them.